Below, 17 T cell receptor beta chains from the same sample are listed, as sequenced in a study of blood T cell repertoires in COVID-19. Produced via immunoSEQ multiplex PCR; TCRdb's table is partial and in-frame only. The table shows 150,000 to 200,000 clones, with about 80% occurring only once. Sequencing was performed on peripheral blood. Receptors originate from a woman aged 65 to 85 with acute or convalescent COVID-19.

The chain combines TRBV7-8 with TRBJ1-4, with 9 bases lining up with TRBD1. Germline V lookup: CDR1 SGHVS, CDR2 FQNEAQ. V shed 5 bases, J shed 7 bases, and the junction held 11 bases outside the gene matches. There are 16 residues in the CDR3. Here the CDR3 DNA reads TGTGCCAGCAGCCCCACGTCGACAGGGGGGGTTGAAAAACTGTTTTTT. It codes for CASSPTSTGGVEKLFF.

This clone was picked up one time. Its ends do not fully match the called genes, so a read error is possible. The chain recombines TRBV18 with TRBJ2-7; weak D call: TRBD1 (6 bases). The CDR3 is 15 residues long. The germline V gene encodes CDR1 KGHSH and CDR2 LQKENI. The CDR3 DNA sequence: TGTGCCAGCTCACCAAATTTGGACAGCTCCCACGAGCAGTACTTC. Translated: CASSPNLDSSHEQYF.

CDR3 sequence reads: CASTSNRQGGYTF. Written as DNA, the CDR3 is TGTGCCAGCACCTCGAACCGACAGGGGGGCTACACCTTC. V is TRBV6-5 and J is TRBJ1-2; 8 bases fit TRBD1. V lost 7 bases and J lost 8; bases outside the gene matches: 9. Germline lookup yields CDR1 MNHEY and CDR2 SVGAGI. This CDR3 contains 13 residues.

The V gene is TRBV15, the J gene TRBJ2-5, with 11 bases fitting TRBD1. V shed 3 bases and J 2 bases; nucleotides not matched to a gene: 2. Germline CDR1 is LNHNV and CDR2 is YYDKDF (reference sequence). The CDR3 loop spans 15 amino acids. The CDR3 DNA reads TGTGCCACCAGCAGTAGGGACAGGGGGCAAGAGACCCAGTACTTC. It specifies CATSSRDRGQETQYF.

The chain couples TRBV5-1 to TRBJ1-6; no firm D call. The ends were cut back, 0 bases at V and 0 bases at J, with 7 bases in the middle. In germline, CDR1 is SGHRS, CDR2 YFSETQ. The CDR3 runs to 16 residues. CDR3 loop: CASSLEGSSYNSPLHF. The CDR3 region has the DNA TGCGCCAGCAGCTTGGAAGGGAGCTCCTATAATTCACCCCTCCACTTT.

The rearrangement links TRBV19 to TRBJ2-1, with a possible D match to TRBD2 (6 bases). The V end lost 5 bases, the J end lost 9 bases, and 23 bases lay between the germline ends. In germline, CDR1 is LNHDA, CDR2 SQIVND (reference sequence). The CDR3 sequence is 16 residues long. CDR3 in DNA: TGTGCCAGTAGTCCCCAGGCCCGAGGCTTGCGGGGTGAGCAGTTCTTC. This codes for CASSPQARGLRGEQFF.

The chain combines TRBV6-6 with TRBJ1-1, with D hard to call. Germline CDR1 reads MNHNY; CDR2 reads SVGAGI (reference sequence). This CDR3 has 14 residues. The V and J ends lost 7 bases and 3 bases respectively, with 15 bases between them. The CDR3 DNA is TGTGCCAGCAATTTCCCCTTGGCAGACACTGAAGCTTTCTTT. Translating gives CASNFPLADTEAFF.

This chain connects TRBV5-1 to TRBJ2-3, with TRBD2 matching over 10 bases. Germline V gene lookup returns CDR1 SGHRS and CDR2 YFSETQ. CDR3 length equals 15 residues. The trim removed 4 bases at V and 4 bases at J, leaving 6 bases unmatched. The CDR3 spells CASSPGGTSADTQYF. The CDR3, as DNA: TGCGCCAGCAGCCCGGGGGGGACTAGCGCAGATACGCAGTATTTT.

The chain recombines TRBV9 with TRBJ1-2; D remains ambiguous. Germline V gene lookup returns CDR1 SGDLS and CDR2 YYNGEE. CDR3 length: 12 amino acids. V was trimmed by 6 bases and J by 4 bases, leaving 10 bases between them. The CDR3 is CASNSFGYGYTF. For the CDR3, the DNA is TGTGCCAGCAACAGTTTTGGCTATGGCTACACCTTC.

V usage is TRBV24-1 and J usage is TRBJ1-2, with a possible D match to TRBD1 (5 bases). Trimming cost V 4 bases and J 5 bases, with 19 bases left between them. Germline values: CDR1 KGHDR, CDR2 SFDVKD. The CDR3 totals 16 residues. The CDR3 region is CATSDQSTASVYGYTF. The DNA for the CDR3 is TGTGCCACCAGTGACCAATCGACAGCTAGCGTGTATGGCTACACCTTC.

The J gene is TRBJ2-3, the V gene TRBV7-2; D gene ambiguous. CDR1 is SGHTA and CDR2 is FQGNSA in the germline V gene. This CDR3 spans 14 amino acids. Trimming stripped 5 bases from V and 5 bases from J, with 14 bases between. CDR3 loop: CASSPMSSVDTQYF. The CDR3 bases are TGTGCCAGCAGCCCCATGAGTTCCGTAGATACGCAGTATTTT.

This sequence joins TRBV6-6 and TRBJ2-3, with 8 nucleotides matching TRBD2. This CDR3 comprises 13 residues. V lost 11 bases and J lost 7; bases outside the gene matches: 11. CDR1 MNHNY and CDR2 SVGAGI come from the germline V gene (reference sequence). CDR3 protein: CALAGLPGNTQYF. CDR3 nucleotides: TGTGCCTTAGCGGGACTTCCGGGAAATACGCAGTATTTT.

V gene TRBV6-4 combines with J gene TRBJ2-1; D may be TRBD2 (5 bases). Germline V lookup: CDR1 MRHNA, CDR2 SNTAGT. This CDR3 region has 17 residues. Trimming left V 5 bases short and J 9 bases short, with 26 bases between. CDR3 bases: TGTGCCAGCAGTCCCCGCCGGGCGGGCCTTATCAGGAGTGAGCAGTTCTTC. Protein sequence: CASSPRRAGLIRSEQFF.

The chain is built from TRBV3-1 (or the pseudogene TRBV3-2) and TRBJ2-3, with D maybe TRBD2 (7 bases). Germline loops: CDR1 LGHDT, CDR2 YNNKEL (reference sequence). This CDR3 contains 16 residues. V gave up 1 base and J gave up 2 bases, with 13 bases separating them. The CDR3 sequence is CASSQGGGGYTDTQYF. DNA of the CDR3: TGTGCCAGCAGCCAAGGGGGAGGGGGGTACACAGATACGCAGTATTTT.

This clone showed up just a few times. The gene calls are TRBV24-1 and TRBJ2-1, with TRBD2 identical over 9 bases. There are 13 residues in the CDR3. With 7 bases clipped from V and 8 bases from J, the junction kept 5 bases outside the gene matches. Germline loops: CDR1 KGHDR, CDR2 SFDVKD. The DNA of the CDR3 is TGTGCCACCAGGGCTAGCGGGGATTATGAGCAGTTCTTC. Its translation is CATRASGDYEQFF.

Only one count was recorded for this clone. This chain uses TRBV30 with TRBJ1-1; D call uncertain. V gave up 0 bases and J gave up 4 bases, with 12 bases separating them. The CDR3 length is 14 residues. Germline CDR1 GTSNPN, CDR2 SVGIG (reference sequence). The CDR3 is CAWSVSFLSTEAFF. The CDR3 region has the DNA TGTGCCTGGAGTGTATCGTTCCTCTCCACTGAAGCTTTCTTT.

This clone was observed once. The chain links TRBV7-3 to TRBJ2-3; weak D call: TRBD1 (7 bases). This CDR3 comprises 15 residues. V lost 5 bases and J 1 base, leaving 13 bases between the germline ends. Germline V CDR1 and CDR2: SGHTA, FQGTGA. CDR3 coding DNA: TGTGCCAGCAGCCGCGGGACAGCCGGCACAGATACGCAGTATTTT. Its protein product is CASSRGTAGTDTQYF.